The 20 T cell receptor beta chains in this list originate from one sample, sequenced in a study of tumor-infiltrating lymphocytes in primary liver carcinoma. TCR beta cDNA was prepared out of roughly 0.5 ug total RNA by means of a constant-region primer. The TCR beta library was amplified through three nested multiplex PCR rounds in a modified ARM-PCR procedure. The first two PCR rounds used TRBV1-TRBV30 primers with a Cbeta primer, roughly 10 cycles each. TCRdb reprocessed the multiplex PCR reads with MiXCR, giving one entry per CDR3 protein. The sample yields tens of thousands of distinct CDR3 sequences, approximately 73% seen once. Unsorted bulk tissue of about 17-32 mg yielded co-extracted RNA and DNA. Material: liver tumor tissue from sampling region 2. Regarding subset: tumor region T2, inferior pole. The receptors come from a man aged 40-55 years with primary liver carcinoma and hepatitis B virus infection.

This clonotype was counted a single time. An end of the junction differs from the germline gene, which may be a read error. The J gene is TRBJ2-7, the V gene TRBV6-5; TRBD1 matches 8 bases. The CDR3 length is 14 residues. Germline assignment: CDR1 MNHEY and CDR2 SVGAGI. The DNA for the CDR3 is TGTGCCAGTAGTGCCGGGACAGGACGCTACGAGCAGCACTTC. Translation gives CASSAGTGRYEQHF.

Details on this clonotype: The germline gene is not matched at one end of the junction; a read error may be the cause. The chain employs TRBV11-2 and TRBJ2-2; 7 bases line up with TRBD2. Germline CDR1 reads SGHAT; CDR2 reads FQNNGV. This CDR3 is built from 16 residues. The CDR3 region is CSSSSSSGANTWELFF. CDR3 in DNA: TGTTCCAGCAGCTCTTCTAGCGGCGCGAACACCTGGGAGCTGTTTTTT.

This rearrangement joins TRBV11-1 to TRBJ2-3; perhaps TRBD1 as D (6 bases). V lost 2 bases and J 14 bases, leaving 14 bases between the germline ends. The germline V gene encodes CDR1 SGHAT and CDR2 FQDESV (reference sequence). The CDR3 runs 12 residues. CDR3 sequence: CASSLRTDTSYF. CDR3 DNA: TGTGCCAGCAGCTTAAGGACAGACACGTCGTATTTT. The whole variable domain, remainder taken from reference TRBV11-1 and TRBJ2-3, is EAEVAQSPRYKITEKSQAVAFWCDPISGHATLYWYRQILGQGPELLVQFQDESVVDDSQLPKDRFSAERLKGVDSTLKIQPAELGDSAMYLCASSLRTDTSYFGPGTRLTVL.

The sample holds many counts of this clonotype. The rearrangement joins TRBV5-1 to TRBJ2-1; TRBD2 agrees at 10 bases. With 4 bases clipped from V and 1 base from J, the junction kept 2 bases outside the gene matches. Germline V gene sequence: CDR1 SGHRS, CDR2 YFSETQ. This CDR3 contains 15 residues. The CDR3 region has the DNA TGCGCCAGCAGCCGGACTAGCGGTTCCTACAATGAGCAGTTCTTC. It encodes CASSRTSGSYNEQFF.

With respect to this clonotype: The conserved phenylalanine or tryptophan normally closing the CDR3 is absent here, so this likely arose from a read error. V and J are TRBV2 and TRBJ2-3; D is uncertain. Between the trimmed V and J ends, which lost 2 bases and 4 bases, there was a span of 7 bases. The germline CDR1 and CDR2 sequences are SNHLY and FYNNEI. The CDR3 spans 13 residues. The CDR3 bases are TGTGCCAGCAGTGAAATAGAGGCAGATACGCAGTATCTT. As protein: CASSEIEADTQYL.

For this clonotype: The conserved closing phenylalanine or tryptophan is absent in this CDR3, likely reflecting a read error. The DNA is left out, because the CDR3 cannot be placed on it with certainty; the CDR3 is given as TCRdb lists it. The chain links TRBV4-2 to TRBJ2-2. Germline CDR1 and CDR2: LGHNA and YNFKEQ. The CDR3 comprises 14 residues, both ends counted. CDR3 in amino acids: CGSSQDQIGGELLS.

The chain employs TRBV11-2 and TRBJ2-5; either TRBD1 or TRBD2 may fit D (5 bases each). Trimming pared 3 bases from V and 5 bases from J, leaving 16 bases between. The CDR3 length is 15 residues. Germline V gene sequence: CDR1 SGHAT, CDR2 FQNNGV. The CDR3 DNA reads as TGTGCCAGCAGCTTGGGACGGACTTGCCATGAGACCCAGTACTTC. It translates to CASSLGRTCHETQYF.

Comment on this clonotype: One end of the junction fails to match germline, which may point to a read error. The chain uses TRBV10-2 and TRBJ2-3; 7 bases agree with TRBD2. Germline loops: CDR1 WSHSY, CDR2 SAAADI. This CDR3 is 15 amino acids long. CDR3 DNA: TGCGCCAGCAGTGAGTCTAAGGCGGGAGTGGATACGAAGTATTTT. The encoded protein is CASSESKAGVDTKYF.

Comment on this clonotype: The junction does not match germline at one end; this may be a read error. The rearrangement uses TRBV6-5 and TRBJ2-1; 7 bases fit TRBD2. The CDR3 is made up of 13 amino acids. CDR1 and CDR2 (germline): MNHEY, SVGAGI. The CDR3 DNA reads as TGTGCCAGCAGCAGACTAGCCTCCAATGAGCGGTTCTTC. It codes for CASSRLASNERFF.

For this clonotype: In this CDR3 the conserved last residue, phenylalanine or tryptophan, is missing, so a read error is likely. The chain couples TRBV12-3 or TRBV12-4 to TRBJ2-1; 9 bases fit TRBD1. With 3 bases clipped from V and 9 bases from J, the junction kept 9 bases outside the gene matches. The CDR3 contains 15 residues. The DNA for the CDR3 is TGTGCCAGCAGTTTGGGACAGGGAGATGCCAGTGAGCAGTTCTCC. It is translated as CASSLGQGDASEQFS.

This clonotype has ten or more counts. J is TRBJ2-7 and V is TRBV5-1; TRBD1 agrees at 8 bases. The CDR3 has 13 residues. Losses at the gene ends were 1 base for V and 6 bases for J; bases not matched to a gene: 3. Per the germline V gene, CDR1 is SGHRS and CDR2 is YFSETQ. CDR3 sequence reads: CASSLRTGSEQYF. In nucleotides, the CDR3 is TGCGCCAGCAGCTTGCGGACAGGGAGCGAGCAGTACTTC.

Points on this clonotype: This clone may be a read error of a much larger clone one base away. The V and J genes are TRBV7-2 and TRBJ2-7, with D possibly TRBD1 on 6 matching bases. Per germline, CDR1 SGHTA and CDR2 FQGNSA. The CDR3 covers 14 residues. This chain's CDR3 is CSSSAGTNPREQYF. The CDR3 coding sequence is TGTTCCAGCAGCGCCGGGACAAACCCACGCGAGCAGTACTTC.

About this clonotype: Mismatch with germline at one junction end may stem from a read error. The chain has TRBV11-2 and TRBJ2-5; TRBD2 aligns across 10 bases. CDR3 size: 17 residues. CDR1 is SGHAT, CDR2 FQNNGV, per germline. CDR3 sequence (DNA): TGTGCCAGCAGCTTAAGACTAGCGGGTGACTCGAGCGGGACACAGTATTTC. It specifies CASSLRLAGDSSGTQYF.

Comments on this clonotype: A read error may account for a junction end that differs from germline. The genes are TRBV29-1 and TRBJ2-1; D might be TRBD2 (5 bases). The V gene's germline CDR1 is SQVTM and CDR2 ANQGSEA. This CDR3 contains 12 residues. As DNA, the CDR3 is TGCAGCGTTGCGGCGGGCCACAATGAGAAGTTCTTC. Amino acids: CSVAAGHNEKFF.

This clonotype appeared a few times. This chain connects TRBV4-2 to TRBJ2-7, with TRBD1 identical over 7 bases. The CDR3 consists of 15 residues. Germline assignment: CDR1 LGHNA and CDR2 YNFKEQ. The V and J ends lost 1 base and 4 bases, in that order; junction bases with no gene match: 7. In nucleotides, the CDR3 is TGTGCCAGCAGCCAAGCGAGACAGGGTGGGTACGAGCAGTACTTC. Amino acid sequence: CASSQARQGGYEQYF.

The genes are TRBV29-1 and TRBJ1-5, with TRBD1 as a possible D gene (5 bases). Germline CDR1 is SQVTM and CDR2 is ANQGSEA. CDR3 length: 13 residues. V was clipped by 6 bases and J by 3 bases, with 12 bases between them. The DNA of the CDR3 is TGCAGCGTAGGGGACGAAACCAATCAGCCCCAGCATTTT. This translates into CSVGDETNQPQHF.

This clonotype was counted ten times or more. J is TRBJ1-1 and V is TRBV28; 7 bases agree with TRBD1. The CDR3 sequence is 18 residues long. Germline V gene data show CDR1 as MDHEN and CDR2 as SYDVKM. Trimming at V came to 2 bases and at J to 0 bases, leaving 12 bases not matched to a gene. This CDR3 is CASSLPPGTAVMNTEAFF. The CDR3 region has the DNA TGTGCCAGCAGTTTACCTCCGGGGACAGCGGTGATGAACACTGAAGCTTTCTTT.

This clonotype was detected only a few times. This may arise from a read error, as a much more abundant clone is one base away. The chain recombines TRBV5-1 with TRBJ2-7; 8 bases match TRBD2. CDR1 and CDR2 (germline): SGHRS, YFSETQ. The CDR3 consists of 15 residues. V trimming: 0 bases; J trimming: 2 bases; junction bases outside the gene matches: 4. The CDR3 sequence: CASSLELAGTYEQYF. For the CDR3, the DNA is TGCGCCAGCAGCTTGGAGCTAGCGGGTACCTACGAGCAGTACTTC.

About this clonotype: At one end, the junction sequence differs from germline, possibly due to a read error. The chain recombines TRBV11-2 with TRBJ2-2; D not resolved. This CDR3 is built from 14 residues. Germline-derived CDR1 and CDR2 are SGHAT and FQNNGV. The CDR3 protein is CTSSTDLDTGELFF. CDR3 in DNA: TGTACCAGCAGTACAGACTTGGACACCGGGGAGCTGTTTTTT.

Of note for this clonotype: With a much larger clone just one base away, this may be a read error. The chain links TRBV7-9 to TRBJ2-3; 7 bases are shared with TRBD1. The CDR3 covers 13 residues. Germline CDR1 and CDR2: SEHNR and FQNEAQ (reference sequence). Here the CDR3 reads CASSDRDVDTRYF. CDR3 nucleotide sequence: TGTGCCAGCAGCGACAGGGATGTAGATACGCGGTATTTT.